This T cell receptor beta chain emerged from a study of regulatory T cells in long-lasting Graves disease. Study outcomes and limitations: Persistent disease favored TRBV28, TRBJ1-2 and TRBJ2-5. Persistent Graves' patients showed a TCR diversity that was lower than that of newly diagnosed ones.

The CDR3 runs to 17 residues. Trimming stripped 3 bases from V and 5 bases from J, with 23 bases between. CDR1 is SGHRS, CDR2 YFSETQ, per germline. Time point given: newly diagnosed GD, antithyroid drugs for less than 3 months. The TCR library was made from RNA that had been extracted from PBMCs in TRIzol. TCR beta libraries were built with iRepertoire HTBI primers and Arm-PCR of CDR3 regions. TCRdb reprocessed the multiplex PCR reads with MiXCR, giving one entry per CDR3 protein. The sample lists 400,000 to 550,000 distinct CDR3 sequences, around 17% occurring once. This clonotype was counted only a few times. As yet, its antigen is unknown. The same data also went into a second study, on T cells in Graves' hyperthyroidism and ophthalmopathy.

This TCR derives from a woman younger than 45 with Graves disease. The rearrangement uses TRBV5-1 and TRBJ2-5; tentatively, D is TRBD2 (6 bases). The material sequenced was peripheral blood mononuclear cells (PBMCs), taken at new diagnosis, from a patient treated with antithyroid drugs. The CDR3 DNA is TGCGCCAGCAGCTACCTGCCTTTAAGGGGTGGAGGGGAGACCCAGTACTTC. This gives the protein CASSYLPLRGGGETQYF.